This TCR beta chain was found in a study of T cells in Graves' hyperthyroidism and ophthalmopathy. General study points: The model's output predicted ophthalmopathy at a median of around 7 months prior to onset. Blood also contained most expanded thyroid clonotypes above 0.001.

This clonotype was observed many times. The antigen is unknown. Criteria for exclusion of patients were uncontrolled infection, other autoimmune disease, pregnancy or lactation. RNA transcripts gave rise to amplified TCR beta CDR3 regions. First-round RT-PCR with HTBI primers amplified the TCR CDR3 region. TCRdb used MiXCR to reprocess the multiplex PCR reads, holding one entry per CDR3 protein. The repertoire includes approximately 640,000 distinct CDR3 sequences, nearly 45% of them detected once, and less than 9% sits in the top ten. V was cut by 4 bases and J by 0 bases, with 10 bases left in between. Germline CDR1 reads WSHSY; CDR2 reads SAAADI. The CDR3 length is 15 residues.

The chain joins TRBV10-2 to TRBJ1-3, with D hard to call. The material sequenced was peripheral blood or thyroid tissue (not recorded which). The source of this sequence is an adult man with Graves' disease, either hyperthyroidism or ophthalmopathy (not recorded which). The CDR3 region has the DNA TGCGCCAGCAGTGTCGCCAGACGCTCTGGAAACACCATATATTTT. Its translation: CASSVARRSGNTIYF.